One sample yielded the 23 T cell receptor beta chains listed below, sequenced in a study of cytomegalovirus exposure and HLA in healthy donors. The PCR contained 60 Vbeta and 13 Jbeta primers. Using immunoSEQ multiplex PCR, the repertoire was profiled, and TCRdb retains in-frame clones only, with some absent. The specimen's table records about 140,000 clones. Material: PBMCs. The origin of the receptors is a young woman in good health and CMV-seronegative.

The chain combines TRBV7-2 with TRBJ1-3; tentative D call: TRBD1 (5 bases). The CDR3 is 19 residues long. The V gene's germline CDR1 is SGHTA and CDR2 FQGNSA. With 5 bases removed from V and 4 bases from J, the gap between germline ends came to 27 bases. CDR3 loop: CASSPPGGGLPEEGNTIYF. The CDR3 nucleotides are TGTGCCAGCAGCCCCCCGGGGGGTGGTTTACCGGAGGAGGGAAACACCATATATTTT.

The chain employs TRBV11-3 and TRBJ2-5; TRBD2 aligns across 7 bases. The CDR3 contains 13 residues. The V gene end was trimmed by 5 bases and the J gene end by 3 bases; junction bases not matched to a gene: 3. The germline gives CDR1 SGHNT, CDR2 YENEEA. CDR3 sequence: CASSPGGEETQYF. CDR3 nucleotide sequence: TGTGCCAGCAGCCCGGGGGGAGAAGAGACCCAGTACTTC.

This chain uses TRBV25-1 with TRBJ2-1, with 10 nucleotides matching TRBD2. After removal of 6 bases from V and 6 bases from J, the junction contained 2 bases not matched to a gene. Germline CDR1 reads MGHDK; CDR2 reads SYGVNS. This CDR3 comprises 13 residues. The CDR3 reads CASRRLAGNEQFF. CDR3 sequence (DNA): TGTGCCAGCAGGAGACTAGCGGGCAATGAGCAGTTCTTC.

The chain couples TRBV12-5 to TRBJ2-1, with 7 bases lining up with TRBD2. Looked up from germline, CDR1 is LGHNT and CDR2 is FRNRAP. After removal of 6 bases from V and 5 bases from J, the junction contained 4 bases not matched to a gene. The CDR3 length is 13 residues. The CDR3 loop reads CASGGGSNNEQFF. The CDR3 nucleotides are TGTGCTAGTGGGGGGGGGTCGAACAATGAGCAGTTCTTC.

The chain combines TRBV11-2 with TRBJ2-3, with no clear D. CDR3 length: 12 amino acids. Looked up from germline, CDR1 is SGHAT and CDR2 is FQNNGV. Deletions cut 4 bases from V and 5 bases from J, with 7 bases between. The CDR3: CASSSLLDTQYF. CDR3 in DNA: TGTGCCAGCAGCTCCCTTTTAGATACGCAGTATTTT. Looking up the rest from reference TRBV11-2 and TRBJ2-3 gives the full variable domain: EAGVAQSPRYKIIEKRQSVAFWCNPISGHATLYWYQQILGQGPKLLIQFQNNGVVDDSQLPKDRFSAERLKGVDSTLKIQPAKLEDSAVYLCASSSLLDTQYFGPGTRLTVL.

The V gene is TRBV19, the J gene TRBJ1-1; the match to TRBD1 covers 7 bases. After removal of 5 bases from V and 4 bases from J, the junction contained 10 bases not matched to a gene. This CDR3 region has 15 residues. Germline V gene data show CDR1 as LNHDA and CDR2 as SQIVND (reference sequence). The CDR3 region is CASSPITGVGTEAFF. Written as DNA, the CDR3 is TGTGCCAGTAGTCCGATAACAGGGGTCGGCACTGAAGCTTTCTTT.

DNA for the CDR3: TGTGCCAGCAGTGATTTGTTGGGACAGGGGTTCTATGGCTACACCTTC. Its protein product is CASSDLLGQGFYGYTF. V usage is TRBV6-1 and J usage is TRBJ1-2, with 10 bases matching TRBD1. The ends lost 3 bases at V and 4 bases at J; junction bases unmatched: 8. Germline V gives CDR1 MNHNS, CDR2 SASEGT. The CDR3 covers 16 residues.

The chain is built from TRBV2 and TRBJ1-5; D possibly corresponds to TRBD1 (6 bases). The CDR3 extends over 16 amino acids. Trimming pared 6 bases from V and 6 bases from J, leaving 21 bases between. Looked up from germline, CDR1 is SNHLY and CDR2 is FYNNEI. The DNA of the CDR3 is TGTGCCAGCAGCGGGAGGGGCAGGGGAAGTGTTCAGCCCCAGCATTTT. This sequence encodes CASSGRGRGSVQPQHF.

The V and J genes are TRBV11-2 and TRBJ2-7; 11 bases match TRBD1. Germline V lookup: CDR1 SGHAT, CDR2 FQNNGV. The CDR3 is 16 residues long. The V and J ends lost 5 bases and 1 base, in that order; junction bases with no gene match: 7. This CDR3 is CASSELGTGGSYEQYV. The CDR3 DNA reads TGTGCCAGCAGCGAACTTGGGACAGGGGGGTCCTACGAGCAGTACGTC.

The chain uses TRBV21-1 and TRBJ1-1; no DNA check was done on the table's D call, TRBD1. TRBV21-1 has pseudogene status. The CDR3 consists of 14 residues. The CDR3 DNA reads TGTGCCAGCAGCGGACAGGGGGAAAGTCCCGAAGCTTTCTTT. Translated, it gives CASSGQGESPEAFF.

The chain uses TRBV5-1 and TRBJ2-3, with D possibly matching TRBD1 (5 bases). Looked up from germline, CDR1 is SGHRS and CDR2 is YFSETQ. The ends were cut back, 1 base at V and 5 bases at J, with 11 bases in the middle. The CDR3 is 14 amino acids. Here the CDR3 DNA reads TGCGCCAGCAGCTTGACAGGTCAGGTAGATACGCAGTATTTT. It is translated as CASSLTGQVDTQYF.

The chain recombines TRBV9 with TRBJ2-1, with 7 nucleotides matching TRBD2. The length of the CDR3 is 18 residues. Germline lookup yields CDR1 SGDLS and CDR2 YYNGEE. The trim removed 0 bases at V and 5 bases at J, leaving 14 bases unmatched. As DNA, the CDR3 is TGTGCCAGCAGCGTAGGGGTCGGCGGGAGAGGTTTGGACAATGAGCAGTTCTTC. As protein: CASSVGVGGRGLDNEQFF.

The V call is TRBV27, the J call TRBJ2-6; TRBD1 matches 8 bases. CDR1 is MNHEY and CDR2 is SMNVEV in the germline V gene (reference sequence). The CDR3 is made up of 17 amino acids. V gave up 6 bases and J gave up 0 bases; unmatched junction bases: 7. CDR3 DNA sequence: TGTGCCAGCAGAGGACAGGGATTTAGCTCTGGGGCCAACGTCCTGACTTTC. It codes for CASRGQGFSSGANVLTF.

This rearrangement joins TRBV7-2 to TRBJ2-5; no reliable D call. Per the germline V gene, CDR1 is SGHTA and CDR2 is FQGNSA. Trimming removed 3 bases at V and 6 bases at J, with 11 bases between. CDR3 length: 13 amino acids. In DNA form, the CDR3 reads TGTGCCAGCAGCTTCGACTTGTTCAAGACCCAGTACTTC. The encoded protein is CASSFDLFKTQYF.

V usage is TRBV7-6 and J usage is TRBJ2-7; D may be TRBD2 (6 bases). CDR1 is SGHVS, CDR2 FNYEAQ, per germline. V lost 1 base and J lost 6, with 10 bases in between. The CDR3 spans 13 residues. The CDR3 coding sequence is TGTGCCAGCAGCTTAGGGGAGGTGGGCGAGCAGTACTTC. Translated: CASSLGEVGEQYF.

The chain has TRBV30 and TRBJ1-5; D remains unclear. The CDR3 has 13 residues. V lost 0 bases to trimming and J lost 7 bases, with 10 bases between them. Per the germline V gene, CDR1 is GTSNPN and CDR2 is SVGIG (reference sequence). CDR3 region: CAWSVREVQPQHF. Here the CDR3 DNA reads TGTGCCTGGAGTGTACGGGAAGTCCAGCCCCAGCATTTT.

The chain carries TRBV11-2 and TRBJ2-6; maybe TRBD2 (5 bases). The CDR3 has 16 amino acids. Between the trimmed V and J ends, which lost 6 bases and 2 bases, there was a span of 14 bases. CDR1 and CDR2 (germline): SGHAT, FQNNGV. The CDR3: CASSSGSFTGANVLTF. The DNA of the CDR3 is TGTGCCAGCAGTTCGGGATCCTTCACTGGGGCCAACGTCCTGACTTTC.

The CDR3 DNA follows: TGTGCCAGCAGCGCCTCGTTACGTTCGCAGAGGGAAGACACCTTC. Protein sequence: CASSASLRSQREDTF. This chain uses TRBV13 with TRBJ1-2, with D hard to call. The CDR3 runs 15 residues. Germline CDR1 reads PRHDT; CDR2 reads FYEKMQ (reference sequence). V was clipped by 5 bases and J by 12 bases, with 25 bases between them.

This chain uses TRBV7-8 with TRBJ1-2, with 10 bases fitting TRBD1. CDR1 is SGHVS and CDR2 is FQNEAQ in the germline V gene. There are 17 residues in the CDR3. The V and J ends lost 5 bases and 5 bases, in that order; junction bases with no gene match: 14. As DNA, the CDR3 is TGTGCCAGCAGCATACAAAGGACAGGGGGGAAAATATATGGCTACACCTTC. Its translation is CASSIQRTGGKIYGYTF.

The J gene is TRBJ1-4, the V gene TRBV5-1, with D unresolved. Trimming took off 1 base at V and 0 bases at J, with 10 bases between the two ends. Germline CDR1 is SGHRS and CDR2 is YFSETQ. CDR3 length: 16 residues. The CDR3 loop is CASSLSGRATNEKLFF. DNA of the CDR3: TGCGCCAGCAGCTTGTCCGGGAGAGCAACTAATGAAAAACTGTTTTTT.

This chain links TRBV2 with TRBJ1-1; 8 bases are shared with TRBD1. The CDR3 contains 15 residues. J lost 4 bases, V lost 4 bases, and 8 bases had no gene match. Looked up from germline, CDR1 is SNHLY and CDR2 is FYNNEI. The CDR3 sequence is CASSVNRGTGTEAFF. CDR3 DNA sequence: TGTGCCAGCAGTGTAAACAGGGGGACGGGCACTGAAGCTTTCTTT.

The chain carries TRBV4-1 and TRBJ1-2, with D possibly TRBD1 on 5 matching bases. This CDR3 contains 14 residues. V lost 0 bases and J 3 bases, leaving 8 bases between the germline ends. Per the germline V gene, CDR1 is MGHRA and CDR2 is YSYEKL. CDR3 sequence: CASSQETADYGYTF. For the CDR3, the DNA is TGCGCCAGCAGCCAAGAGACAGCCGACTATGGCTACACCTTC.

This chain uses TRBV6-5 with TRBJ1-2; TRBD1 matches at 9 bases. Per the germline V gene, CDR1 is MNHEY and CDR2 is SVGAGI. V shed 0 bases, J shed 8 bases, and the junction held 7 bases outside the gene matches. This CDR3 has 15 amino acids. The CDR3 DNA follows: TGTGCCAGCAGTTACTCCCTACAGGGGGCTGGGGGCTACACCTTC. Translated: CASSYSLQGAGGYTF.